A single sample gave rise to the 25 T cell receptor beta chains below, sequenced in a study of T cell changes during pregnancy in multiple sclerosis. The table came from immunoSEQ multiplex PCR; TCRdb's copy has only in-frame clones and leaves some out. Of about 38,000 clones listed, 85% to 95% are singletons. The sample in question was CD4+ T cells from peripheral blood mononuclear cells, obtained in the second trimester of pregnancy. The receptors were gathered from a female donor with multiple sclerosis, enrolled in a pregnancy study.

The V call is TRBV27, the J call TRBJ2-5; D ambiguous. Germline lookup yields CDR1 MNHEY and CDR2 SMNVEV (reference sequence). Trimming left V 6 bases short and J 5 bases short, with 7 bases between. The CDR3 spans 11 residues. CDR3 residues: CASRTEETQYF. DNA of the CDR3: TGTGCCAGCAGAACCGAGGAGACCCAGTACTTC.

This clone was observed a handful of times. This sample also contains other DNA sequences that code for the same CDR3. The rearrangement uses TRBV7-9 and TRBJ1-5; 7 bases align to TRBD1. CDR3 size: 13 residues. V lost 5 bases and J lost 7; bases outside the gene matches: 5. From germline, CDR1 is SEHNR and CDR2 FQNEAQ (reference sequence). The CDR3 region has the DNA TGTGCCAGCAGCCTACAGGGGAACCAGCCCCAGCATTTT. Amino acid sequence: CASSLQGNQPQHF.

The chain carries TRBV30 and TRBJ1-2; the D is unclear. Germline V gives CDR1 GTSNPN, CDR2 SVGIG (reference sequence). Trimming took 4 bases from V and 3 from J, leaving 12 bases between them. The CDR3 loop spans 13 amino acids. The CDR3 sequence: CAWIQGLYYGYTF. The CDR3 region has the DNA TGTGCCTGGATCCAAGGACTGTACTATGGCTACACCTTC. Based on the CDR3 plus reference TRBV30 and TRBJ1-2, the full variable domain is SQTIHQWPATLVQPVGSPLSLECTVEGTSNPNLYWYRQAAGRGLQLLFYSVGIGQISSEVPQNLSASRPQDRQFILSSKKLLLSDSGFYLCAWIQGLYYGYTFGSGTRLTVV.

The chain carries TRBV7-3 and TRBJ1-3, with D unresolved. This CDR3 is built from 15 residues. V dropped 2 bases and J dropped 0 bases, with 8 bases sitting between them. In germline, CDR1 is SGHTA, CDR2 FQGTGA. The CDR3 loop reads CASSLSSYSGNTIYF. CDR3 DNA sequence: TGTGCCAGCAGCTTATCCAGTTACTCTGGAAACACCATATATTTT.

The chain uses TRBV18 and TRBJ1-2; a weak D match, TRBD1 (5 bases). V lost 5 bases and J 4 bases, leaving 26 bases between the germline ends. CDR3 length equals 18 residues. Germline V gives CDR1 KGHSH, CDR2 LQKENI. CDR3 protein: CASSSIPPTGRWSYGYTF. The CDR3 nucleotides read TGTGCCAGCTCAAGTATACCACCAACAGGACGGTGGAGCTATGGCTACACCTTC.

The CDR3 DNA reads as TGTGCCAGCACGCCGACAGGGATCGGCTACGAGCAGTACTTC. Protein sequence: CASTPTGIGYEQYF. This chain uses TRBV27 with TRBJ2-7; 7 bases are a match to TRBD1. CDR1 is MNHEY and CDR2 is SMNVEV in the germline V gene (reference sequence). Trimming at V came to 7 bases and at J to 3 bases, leaving 9 bases not matched to a gene. This CDR3 is 14 amino acids long.

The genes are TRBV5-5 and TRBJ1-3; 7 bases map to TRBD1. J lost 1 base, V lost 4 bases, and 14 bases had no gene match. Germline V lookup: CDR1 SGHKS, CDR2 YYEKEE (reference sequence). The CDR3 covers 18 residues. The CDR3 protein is CASSLNRGAPRSGNTIYF. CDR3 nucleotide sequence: TGTGCCAGCAGCCTAAACAGGGGTGCCCCCCGTTCTGGAAACACCATATATTTT.

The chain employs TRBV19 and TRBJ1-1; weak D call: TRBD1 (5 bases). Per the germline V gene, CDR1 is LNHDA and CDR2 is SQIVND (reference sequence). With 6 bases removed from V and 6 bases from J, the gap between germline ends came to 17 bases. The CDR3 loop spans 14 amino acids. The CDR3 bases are TGTGCCAGTAGGACCAGGGCATTAAGCGCTGAAGCTTTCTTT. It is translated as CASRTRALSAEAFF.

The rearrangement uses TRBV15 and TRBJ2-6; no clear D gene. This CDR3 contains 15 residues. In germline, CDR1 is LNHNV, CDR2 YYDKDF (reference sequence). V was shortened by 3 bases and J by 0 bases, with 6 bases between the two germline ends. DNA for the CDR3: TGTGCCACCAGCAGGTCCGTCTCTGGGGCCAACGTCCTGACTTTC. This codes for CATSRSVSGANVLTF.

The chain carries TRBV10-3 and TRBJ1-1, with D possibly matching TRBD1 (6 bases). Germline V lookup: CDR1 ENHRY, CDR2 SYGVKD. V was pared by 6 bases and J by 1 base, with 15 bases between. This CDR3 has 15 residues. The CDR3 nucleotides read TGTGCCATCAGCCCAGGGCCACAGGGGAACACTGAAGCTTTCTTT. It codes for CAISPGPQGNTEAFF.

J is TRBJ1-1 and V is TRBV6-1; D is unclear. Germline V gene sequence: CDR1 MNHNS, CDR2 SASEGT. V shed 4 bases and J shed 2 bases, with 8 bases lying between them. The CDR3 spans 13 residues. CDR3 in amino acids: CASSARANTEAFF. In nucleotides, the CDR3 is TGTGCCAGCAGTGCCCGAGCAAACACTGAAGCTTTCTTT.

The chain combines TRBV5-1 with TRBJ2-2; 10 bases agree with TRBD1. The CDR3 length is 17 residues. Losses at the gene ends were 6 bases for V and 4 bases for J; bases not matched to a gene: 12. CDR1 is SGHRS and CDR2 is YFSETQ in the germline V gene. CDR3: CASTGIPGQGRTGELFF. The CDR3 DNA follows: TGCGCCAGCACCGGAATTCCGGGACAGGGGCGCACCGGGGAGCTGTTTTTT.

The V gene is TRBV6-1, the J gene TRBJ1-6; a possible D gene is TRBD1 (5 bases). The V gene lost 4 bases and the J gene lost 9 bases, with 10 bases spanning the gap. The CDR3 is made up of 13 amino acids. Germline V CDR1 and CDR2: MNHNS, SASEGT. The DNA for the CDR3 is TGTGCCAGCAGTGTCGGGGGGACTTCACCCCTCCACTTT. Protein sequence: CASSVGGTSPLHF.

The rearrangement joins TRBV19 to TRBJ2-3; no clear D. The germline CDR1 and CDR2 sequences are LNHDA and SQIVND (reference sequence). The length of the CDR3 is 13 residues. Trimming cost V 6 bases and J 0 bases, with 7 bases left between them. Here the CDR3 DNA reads TGTGCCAGTAGCGGTTCTAGCACAGATACGCAGTATTTT. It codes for CASSGSSTDTQYF.

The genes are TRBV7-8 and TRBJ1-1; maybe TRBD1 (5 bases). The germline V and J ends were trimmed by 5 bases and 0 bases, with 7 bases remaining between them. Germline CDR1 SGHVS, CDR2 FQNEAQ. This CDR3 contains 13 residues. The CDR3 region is CASSMTVNTEAFF. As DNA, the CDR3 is TGTGCCAGCAGCATGACAGTGAACACTGAAGCTTTCTTT.

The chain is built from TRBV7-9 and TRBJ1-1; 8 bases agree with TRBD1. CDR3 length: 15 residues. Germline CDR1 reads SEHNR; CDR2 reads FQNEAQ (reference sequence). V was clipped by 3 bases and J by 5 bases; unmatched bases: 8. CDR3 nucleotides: TGTGCCAGCAGCTTCTACTTACAGGGGGGGACTGAAGCTTTCTTT. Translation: CASSFYLQGGTEAFF.

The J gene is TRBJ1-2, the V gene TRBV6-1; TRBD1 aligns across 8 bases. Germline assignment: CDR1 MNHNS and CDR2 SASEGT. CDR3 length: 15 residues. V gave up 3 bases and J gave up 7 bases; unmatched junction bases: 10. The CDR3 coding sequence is TGTGCCAGCAGTGAGAGGTTGTCAGGGGGCACTGGCTACACCTTC. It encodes CASSERLSGGTGYTF.

CDR3 region: CASSDRLVANTGELFF. In DNA, the CDR3 is TGTGCCAGCAGCGACCGCCTAGTTGCGAACACCGGGGAGCTGTTTTTT. The chain recombines TRBV7-9 with TRBJ2-2; D gene uncertain. The CDR3 is 16 amino acids. The V gene lost 5 bases and the J gene lost 0 bases, with 13 bases spanning the gap. Germline CDR1 and CDR2: SEHNR and FQNEAQ (reference sequence). The complete variable domain, with remaining parts taken from reference TRBV7-9 and TRBJ2-2, reads DTGVSQNPRHKITKRGQNVTFRCDPISEHNRLYWYRQTLGQGPEFLTYFQNEAQLEKSRLLSDRFSAERPKGSFSTLEIQRTEQGDSAMYLCASSDRLVANTGELFFGEGSRLTVL.

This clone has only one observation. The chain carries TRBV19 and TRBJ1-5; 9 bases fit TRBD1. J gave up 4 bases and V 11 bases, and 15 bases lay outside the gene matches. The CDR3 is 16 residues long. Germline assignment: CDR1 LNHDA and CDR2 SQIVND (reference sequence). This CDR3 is CAGGGLDRGLNQPQHF. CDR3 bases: TGTGCCGGCGGCGGTCTGGACAGGGGTCTGAATCAGCCCCAGCATTTT.

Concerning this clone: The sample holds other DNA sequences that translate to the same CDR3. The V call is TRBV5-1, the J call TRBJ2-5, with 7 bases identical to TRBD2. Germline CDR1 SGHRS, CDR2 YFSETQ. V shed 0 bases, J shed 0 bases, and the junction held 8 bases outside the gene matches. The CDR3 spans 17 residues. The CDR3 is CASSLGLAVGYQETQYF. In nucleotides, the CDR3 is TGCGCCAGCAGCTTGGGTCTAGCGGTGGGGTACCAAGAGACCCAGTACTTC.

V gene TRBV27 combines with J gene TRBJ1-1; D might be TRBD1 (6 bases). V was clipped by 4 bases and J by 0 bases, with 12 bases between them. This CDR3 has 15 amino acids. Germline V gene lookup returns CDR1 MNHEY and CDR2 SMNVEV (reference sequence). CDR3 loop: CASSSWTALNTEAFF. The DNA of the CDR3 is TGTGCCAGCAGTTCTTGGACAGCCTTGAACACTGAAGCTTTCTTT.

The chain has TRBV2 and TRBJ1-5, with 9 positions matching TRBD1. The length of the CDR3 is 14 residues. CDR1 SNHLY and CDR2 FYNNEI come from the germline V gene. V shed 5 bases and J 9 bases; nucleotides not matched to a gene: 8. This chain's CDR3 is CASSFGQGLGPQHF. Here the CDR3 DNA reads TGTGCCAGCAGTTTCGGACAGGGGCTAGGGCCCCAGCATTTT. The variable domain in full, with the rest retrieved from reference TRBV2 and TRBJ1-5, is EPEVTQTPSHQVTQMGQEVILRCVPISNHLYFYWYRQILGQKVEFLVSFYNNEISEKSEIFDDQFSVERPDGSNFTLKIRSTKLEDSAMYFCASSFGQGLGPQHFGDGTRLSIL.

CDR3 in DNA: TGCGCCAGCAGCTCCGCAGTGAACACTGAAGCTTTCTTT. Translating gives CASSSAVNTEAFF. The chain joins TRBV5-1 to TRBJ1-1; no definite D call. The CDR3 contains 13 residues. Trimming pared 3 bases from V and 0 bases from J, leaving 6 bases between. Germline CDR1 and CDR2: SGHRS and YFSETQ.

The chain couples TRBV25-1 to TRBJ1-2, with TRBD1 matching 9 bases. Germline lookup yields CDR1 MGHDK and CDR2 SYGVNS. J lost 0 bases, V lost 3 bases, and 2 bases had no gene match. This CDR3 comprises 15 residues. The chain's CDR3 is CASSDRTGANYGYTF. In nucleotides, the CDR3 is TGTGCCAGCAGTGACCGGACAGGGGCTAACTATGGCTACACCTTC.

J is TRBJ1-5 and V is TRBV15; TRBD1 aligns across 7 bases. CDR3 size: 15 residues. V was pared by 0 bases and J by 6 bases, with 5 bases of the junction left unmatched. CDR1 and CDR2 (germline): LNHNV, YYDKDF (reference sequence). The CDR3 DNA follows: TGTGCCACCAGCAGAGATGGAGGGGGCGGTCAGCCCCAGCATTTT. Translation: CATSRDGGGGQPQHF. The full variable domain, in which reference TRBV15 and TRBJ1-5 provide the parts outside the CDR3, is DAMVIQNPRYQVTQFGKPVTLSCSQTLNHNVMYWYQQKSSQAPKLLFHYYDKDFNNEADTPDNFQSRRPNTSFCFLDIRSPGLGDTAMYLCATSRDGGGGQPQHFGDGTRLSIL.